This TCR beta chain was documented in a study of T cell clones after liver transplantation. Study-wide points: Post-transplant, graft-donor-reactive CD4 TCRbeta sequences in blood dropped significantly in most of the 8 subjects.

Assay: immunoSEQ multiplex PCR; the TCRdb copy retains only in-frame clones and omits some. The repertoire holds 20,000 to 30,000 clones, 55% to 75% seen once, with approximately 2.8% in the top ten. CDR3 length equals 12 residues. V gave up 8 bases and J gave up 15 bases; unmatched junction bases: 6. The germline CDR1 and CDR2 sequences are MNHEY and SMNVEV (reference sequence). In regard to this clone: What it binds is not known.

The chain combines TRBV27 with TRBJ2-1; 14 nucleotides match TRBD2. The sequenced sample was CD4+ T cells from blood, obtained before liver transplant. This TCR came from a human donor who received a liver transplant. In nucleotides, the CDR3 is TGTGCCAGCGGACTAGCGGGGGGAAGACTGTTCTTC. Translation: CASGLAGGRLFF.